Each of the 12 T cell receptor beta chains below was sequenced from the same sample in a study of blood T cell repertoires in COVID-19. Profiled with immunoSEQ multiplex PCR; TCRdb holds only in-frame clones, not every one. The table shows 120,000 to 150,000 clones, with around 81% occurring only once. The specimen was PBMCs or T cells enriched from blood (not recorded which). These receptors originate from a woman aged 40 to 55 who had recovered from COVID-19.

This clone has only a few counts. The chain has TRBV5-1 and TRBJ2-7; TRBD2 is a possible D gene (5 bases). The CDR3 is 15 amino acids. The V end was cut by 1 base, the J end by 1 base, with 12 bases between. Germline loops: CDR1 SGHRS, CDR2 YFSETQ. The CDR3 bases are TGCGCCAGCAGCTTGTCGTCTAGCAGATCCTACGAGCAGTACTTC. Translation gives CASSLSSSRSYEQYF.

This chain connects TRBV2 to TRBJ1-2, with 9 bases lining up with TRBD1. The trim removed 6 bases at V and 4 bases at J, leaving 9 bases unmatched. The germline V gene has CDR1 SNHLY and CDR2 FYNNEI. CDR3 length: 15 residues. Here the CDR3 DNA reads TGTGCCAGCAGCGAACAGGGGGCTTCCCTCTATGGCTACACCTTC. Encoded protein: CASSEQGASLYGYTF.

J is TRBJ2-1 and V is TRBV4-1, with D unresolved. CDR3 length: 12 amino acids. CDR1 is MGHRA, CDR2 YSYEKL, per germline. The V end was cut by 1 base, the J end by 6 bases, with 4 bases between. The CDR3 DNA is TGCGCCAGCAGCCAAGCCCTCAATGAGCAGTTCTTC. Residues: CASSQALNEQFF.

Only one count was recorded for this clone. The chain carries TRBV27 and TRBJ2-7, with D possibly TRBD2 on 6 matching bases. This CDR3 is 14 amino acids long. V lost 3 bases to trimming and J lost 5 bases, with 14 bases between them. Germline values: CDR1 MNHEY, CDR2 SMNVEV (reference sequence). CDR3 DNA sequence: TGTGCCAGCAGTTTTGCGCGCGGGGCCAACGAGCAGTACTTC. As protein: CASSFARGANEQYF.

The rearrangement joins TRBV2 to TRBJ1-1, with 9 bases that match TRBD1. V dropped 6 bases and J dropped 11; count of bases not matched to a gene: 10. Germline CDR1 SNHLY, CDR2 FYNNEI. The CDR3 extends over 13 amino acids. CDR3 bases: TGTGCCAGCAGGGTACGGGACAGGGAGTTCGCTTTCTTT. Protein sequence: CASRVRDREFAFF.

V gene TRBV6-5 combines with J gene TRBJ1-4; a weak D match, TRBD1 (6 bases). Trimming left V 5 bases short and J 5 bases short, with 12 bases between. The CDR3 covers 14 residues. CDR1 and CDR2 (germline): MNHEY, SVGAGI. This CDR3 reads CASSRDKGNEKLFF. The DNA of the CDR3 is TGTGCCAGCAGTAGGGACAAAGGGAATGAAAAACTGTTTTTT.

V gene TRBV25-1 combines with J gene TRBJ1-2; TRBD1 agrees at 7 bases. The ends lost 6 bases at V and 2 bases at J; junction bases unmatched: 9. Per germline, CDR1 MGHDK and CDR2 SYGVNS. The CDR3 extends over 15 amino acids. CDR3 sequence reads: CASRETGTTNYGYTF. The CDR3 region has the DNA TGTGCCAGCAGGGAGACAGGGACCACCAACTATGGCTACACCTTC.

The V gene is TRBV3-1 (or the pseudogene TRBV3-2), the J gene TRBJ2-7; D may be TRBD2 (5 bases). CDR1 is LGHDT, CDR2 YNNKEL, per germline (reference sequence). This CDR3 spans 15 amino acids. Trimming cost V 2 bases and J 3 bases, with 14 bases left between them. The CDR3 bases are TGTGCCAGCAGCCAATTCCGCGGGCAATTCTACGAGCAGTACTTC. Translation: CASSQFRGQFYEQYF.

The CDR3 protein is CASSPGRAEGLNTEAFF. The CDR3 DNA sequence: TGTGCCAGCAGTCCCGGGAGGGCGGAGGGCTTGAACACTGAAGCTTTCTTT. V usage is TRBV6-2 or TRBV6-3 and J usage is TRBJ1-1; D gene ambiguous. V shed 5 bases and J shed 0 bases, with 19 bases lying between them. This CDR3 has 17 residues. Germline assignment: CDR1 MNHEY and CDR2 SVGEGT.

This clone is a singleton in its sample. The chain recombines TRBV4-1 with TRBJ2-7; 8 nucleotides match TRBD2. CDR3 size: 15 residues. Germline V gene sequence: CDR1 MGHRA, CDR2 YSYEKL. J lost 6 bases, V lost 2 bases, and 9 bases had no gene match. CDR3 in amino acids: CASSQISGSRGEQYF. As DNA, the CDR3 is TGCGCCAGCAGCCAAATCAGCGGGAGTCGAGGCGAGCAGTACTTC.

CDR3 bases: TGTGCCAGCAGTGAAGCGGGTAGCGGGGTCTCTGGGGCCAACGTCCTGACTTTC. Amino acid sequence: CASSEAGSGVSGANVLTF. The chain couples TRBV2 to TRBJ2-6; 8 positions agree with TRBD2. Germline CDR1 SNHLY, CDR2 FYNNEI. This CDR3 has 18 amino acids. The junction had 4 bases not matched to a gene; V was cut back by 0 bases and J by 0 bases.

This clone showed up just once. The chain joins TRBV5-1 to TRBJ1-1; D is unresolved. Germline assignment: CDR1 SGHRS and CDR2 YFSETQ. The V gene lost 0 bases and the J gene lost 1 base, with 10 bases spanning the gap. CDR3 size: 15 residues. CDR3 sequence: CASSLADSTNTEAFF. The CDR3 DNA follows: TGCGCCAGCAGCTTGGCCGATAGTACGAACACTGAAGCTTTCTTT.